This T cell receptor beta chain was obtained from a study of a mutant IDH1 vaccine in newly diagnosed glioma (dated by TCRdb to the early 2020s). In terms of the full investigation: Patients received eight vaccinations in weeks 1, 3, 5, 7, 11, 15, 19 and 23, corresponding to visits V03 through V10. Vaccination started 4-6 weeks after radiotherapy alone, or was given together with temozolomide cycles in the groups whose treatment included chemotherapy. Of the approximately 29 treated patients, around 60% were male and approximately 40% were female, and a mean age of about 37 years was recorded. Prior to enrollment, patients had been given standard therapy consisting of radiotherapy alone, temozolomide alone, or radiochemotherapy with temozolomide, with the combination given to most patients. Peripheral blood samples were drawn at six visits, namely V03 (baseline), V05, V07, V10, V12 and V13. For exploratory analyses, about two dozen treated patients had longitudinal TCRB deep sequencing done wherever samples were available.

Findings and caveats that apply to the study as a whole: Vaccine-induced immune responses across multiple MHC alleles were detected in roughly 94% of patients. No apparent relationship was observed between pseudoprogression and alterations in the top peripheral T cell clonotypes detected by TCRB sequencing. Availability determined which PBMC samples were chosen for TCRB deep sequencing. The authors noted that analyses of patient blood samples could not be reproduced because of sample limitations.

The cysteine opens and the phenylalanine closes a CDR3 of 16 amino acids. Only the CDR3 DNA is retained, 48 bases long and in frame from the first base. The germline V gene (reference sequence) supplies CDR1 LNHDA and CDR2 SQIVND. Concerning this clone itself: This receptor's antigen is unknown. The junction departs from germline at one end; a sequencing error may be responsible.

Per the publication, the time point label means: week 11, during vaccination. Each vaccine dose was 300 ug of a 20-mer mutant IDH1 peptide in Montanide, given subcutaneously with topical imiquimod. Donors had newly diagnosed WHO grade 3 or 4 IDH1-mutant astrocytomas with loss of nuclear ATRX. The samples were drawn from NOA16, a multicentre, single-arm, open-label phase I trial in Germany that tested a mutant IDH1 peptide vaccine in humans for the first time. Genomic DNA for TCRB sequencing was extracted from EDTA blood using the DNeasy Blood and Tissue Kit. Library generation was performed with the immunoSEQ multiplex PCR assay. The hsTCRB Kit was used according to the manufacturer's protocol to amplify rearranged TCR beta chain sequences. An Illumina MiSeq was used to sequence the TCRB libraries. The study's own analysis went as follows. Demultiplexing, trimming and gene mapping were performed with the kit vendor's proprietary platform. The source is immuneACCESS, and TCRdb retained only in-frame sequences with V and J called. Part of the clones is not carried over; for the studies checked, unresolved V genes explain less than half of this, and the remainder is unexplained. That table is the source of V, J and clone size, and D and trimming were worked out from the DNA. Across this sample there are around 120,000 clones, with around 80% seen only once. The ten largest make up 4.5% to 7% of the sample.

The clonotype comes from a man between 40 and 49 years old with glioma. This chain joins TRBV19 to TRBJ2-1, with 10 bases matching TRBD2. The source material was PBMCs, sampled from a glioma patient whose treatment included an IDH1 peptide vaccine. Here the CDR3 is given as CASSIGASGSGNAQFF. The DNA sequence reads TGTGCCAGTAGTATAGGAGCTAGCGGGAGTGGGAATGCGCAGTTCTTC.